This T cell receptor beta chain is drawn from a study of CD8 T cells in ankylosing spondylitis. General study points: In ankylosing spondylitis blood, a motif of roughly eight highly homologous TCR beta variants appeared characteristic. Previously reported in reactive arthritis synovial fluid and blood were some of the motif variants. Clones linked to disease were reported to show significant enrichment in matched ankylosing spondylitis synovial fluid.

CDR3 length: 16 amino acids. V lost 5 bases and J lost 6; bases outside the gene matches: 9. Germline CDR1 is SGHTA and CDR2 is FQGNSA. The table lists this clonotype with many counts. Antigen unknown. TCR beta libraries were made by quantitative 5'-RACE with molecular barcodes. From the 5' RACE reads, TCRdb called clonotypes with MiXCR, one entry per CDR3 protein. The table records 200,000 to 250,000 distinct CDR3 sequences, roughly a tenth of them present only once. The chain couples TRBV7-2 to TRBJ2-1, with 11 bases identical to TRBD2. Sequencing was carried out using blood, either unsorted or a sorted T cell fraction (not recorded which). The origin of this receptor is a male donor with ankylosing spondylitis or in good health (not recorded which). The CDR3 DNA is TGTGCCAGCAGCACAGCGGCGGGACTAGCGGCCAATGAGCAGTTCTTC. Protein: CASSTAAGLAANEQFF.